What follows are 23 T cell receptor beta chains derived from one specimen sequenced in a study of T cells after yellow fever vaccination. TCRdb called the 5' RACE reads again in MiXCR, with one record for every CDR3 protein. In the table there are 450,000 to 600,000 distinct CDR3 sequences, 17% of which are singletons. This material consisted of PBMCs, taken 5 to 6 days after the first yellow fever vaccination. The origin of the receptors is a man in his late teens or twenties who received the YFV17D yellow fever vaccine.

This clonotype was found many times. V usage is TRBV5-1 and J usage is TRBJ1-1; possibly TRBD1 for D (5 bases). V gave up 0 bases and J gave up 6 bases, with 9 bases separating them. In germline, CDR1 is SGHRS, CDR2 YFSETQ. This CDR3 is 13 amino acids long. CDR3 DNA sequence: TGCGCCAGCAGCTTGGGCAGGGATGCTGAAGCTTTCTTT. Residues: CASSLGRDAEAFF.

The chain couples TRBV7-2 to TRBJ2-3; 9 bases align to TRBD2. V shed 4 bases and J 1 base; nucleotides not matched to a gene: 6. Germline values: CDR1 SGHTA, CDR2 FQGNSA. This CDR3 comprises 16 residues. CDR3 nucleotides: TGTGCCAGCAGCTCCCGACTAGCGGTGGGCACAGATACGCAGTATTTT. It translates to CASSSRLAVGTDTQYF.

DNA for the CDR3: TGTGCCAGCAGCAGGGACACACGCACAGATACGCAGTATTTT. Its protein is CASSRDTRTDTQYF. The chain joins TRBV5-6 to TRBJ2-3; D perhaps matches TRBD1 (6 bases). Trimming removed 4 bases from V and 1 base from J, with 10 bases in between. Germline CDR1 reads SGHDT; CDR2 reads YYEEEE. The CDR3 spans 14 residues.

This chain joins TRBV12-3 or TRBV12-4 and TRBJ2-7; D gene unclear. V was shortened by 5 bases and J by 2 bases, with 7 bases between the two germline ends. The CDR3 runs to 12 residues. The CDR3 DNA reads TGTGCCAGCAGTAAAACCCCCTACGAGCAGTACGTC. Amino acid sequence: CASSKTPYEQYV.

The chain links TRBV5-4 to TRBJ2-7; D is perhaps TRBD2 (6 bases). CDR3 length equals 13 residues. Germline assignment: CDR1 SGHNT and CDR2 YYREEE (reference sequence). V lost 5 bases and J lost 6, with 15 bases in between. In nucleotides, the CDR3 is TGTGCCAGCAGGACCGCCGGGAGTGTCGAGCAGTACTTC. Its protein is CASRTAGSVEQYF.

V gene TRBV4-1 combines with J gene TRBJ2-3, with TRBD1 matching 11 bases. CDR1 and CDR2 (germline): MGHRA, YSYEKL. The CDR3 contains 16 residues. Losses at the gene ends were 1 base for V and 2 bases for J; bases not matched to a gene: 2. This CDR3 reads CASSQVGQGATDTQYF. The CDR3 DNA reads TGCGCCAGCAGCCAAGTCGGACAGGGGGCCACAGATACGCAGTATTTT.

V gene TRBV5-6 combines with J gene TRBJ2-5, with a weak D call TRBD2 (6 bases). CDR1 SGHDT and CDR2 YYEEEE come from the germline V gene. The CDR3 sequence is 14 residues long. Between the trimmed V and J ends, which lost 4 bases and 0 bases, there was a span of 10 bases. Here the CDR3 reads CASSPLAYQETQYF. The DNA of the CDR3 is TGTGCCAGCAGCCCTCTAGCGTACCAAGAGACCCAGTACTTC. Based on the CDR3 plus reference TRBV5-6 and TRBJ2-5, the full variable domain is DAGVTQSPTHLIKTRGQQVTLRCSPKSGHDTVSWYQQALGQGPQFIFQYYEEEERQRGNFPDRFSGHQFPNYSSELNVNALLLGDSALYLCASSPLAYQETQYFGPGTRLLVL.

This chain connects TRBV5-4 to TRBJ2-3, with TRBD1 matching over 8 bases. The V segment lost 2 bases and the J segment 4 bases; nucleotides outside the gene matches: 6. The CDR3 length is 15 residues. Germline assignment: CDR1 SGHNT and CDR2 YYREEE (reference sequence). The DNA of the CDR3 is TGTGCCAGCAGCTTAAGACAGGGGAGCCCAGATACGCAGTATTTT. The encoded protein is CASSLRQGSPDTQYF. The whole variable domain, remainder taken from reference TRBV5-4 and TRBJ2-3, is ETGVTQSPTHLIKTRGQQVTLRCSSQSGHNTVSWYQQALGQGPQFIFQYYREEENGRGNFPPRFSGLQFPNYSSELNVNALELDDSALYLCASSLRQGSPDTQYFGPGTRLTVL.

The chain carries TRBV7-6 and TRBJ2-2; 15 bases are a match to TRBD2. The CDR3 is made up of 18 amino acids. CDR1 is SGHVS, CDR2 FNYEAQ, per germline. V trimming: 5 bases; J trimming: 3 bases; junction bases outside the gene matches: 7. CDR3 DNA: TGTGCCAGCAGCCTCCGGACTAGCGGGGGGGCTTACACCGGGGAGCTGTTTTTT. Protein: CASSLRTSGGAYTGELFF.

This rearrangement joins TRBV6-2 or TRBV6-3 to TRBJ1-1, with D possibly TRBD1 on 6 matching bases. Trimming stripped 6 bases from V and 3 bases from J, with 11 bases between. The CDR3 spans 13 residues. Germline CDR1 MNHEY, CDR2 SVGEGT. CDR3 protein: CASSRQEHTEAFF. CDR3 coding DNA: TGTGCCAGCAGCAGACAGGAGCACACTGAAGCTTTCTTT.

Ten or more counts support this clonotype. The V gene is TRBV4-3, the J gene TRBJ2-7; possibly TRBD1 or TRBD2 for D (5 bases each). V lost 0 bases and J lost 6, with 15 bases in between. The length of the CDR3 is 15 residues. Germline CDR1 reads LGHNA; CDR2 reads YSLEER. The CDR3 DNA sequence: TGCGCCAGCAGCCAAGACCACAGGCTGGGAGCCGAGCAGTACTTC. Translation: CASSQDHRLGAEQYF.

V gene TRBV4-1 combines with J gene TRBJ2-3, with 9 bases identical to TRBD2. The CDR3 contains 16 residues. V was clipped by 3 bases and J by 5 bases; unmatched bases: 9. Germline-derived CDR1 and CDR2 are MGHRA and YSYEKL. The CDR3 is CASSQRRGGSGDTQYF. The DNA of the CDR3 is TGCGCCAGCAGCCAGCGGCGGGGGGGCTCCGGAGATACGCAGTATTTT.

A single count supports this clonotype. This rearrangement joins TRBV7-6 to TRBJ1-2; maybe TRBD1 (6 bases). CDR3 length: 14 amino acids. V lost 4 bases, J lost 6 bases, and 15 bases lay in between. Germline values: CDR1 SGHVS, CDR2 FNYEAQ. The DNA for the CDR3 is TGTGCCAGCAGCTCGGACGGGGGGGGCAATGGCTACACCTTC. It is translated as CASSSDGGGNGYTF.

This clonotype has more than one count but fewer than ten. The chain links TRBV7-9 to TRBJ1-1; D not certain. V gave up 5 bases and J gave up 2 bases, with 18 bases separating them. Germline V CDR1 and CDR2: SEHNR, FQNEAQ (reference sequence). This CDR3 has 16 residues. The CDR3 nucleotides are TGTGCCAGCAGCCCCGTCGGGGAAGTTATCAACACTGAAGCTTTCTTT. It codes for CASSPVGEVINTEAFF. Based on the CDR3 plus reference TRBV7-9 and TRBJ1-1, the full variable domain is DTGVSQNPRHKITKRGQNVTFRCDPISEHNRLYWYRQTLGQGPEFLTYFQNEAQLEKSRLLSDRFSAERPKGSFSTLEIQRTEQGDSAMYLCASSPVGEVINTEAFFGQGTRLTVV.

This clonotype was counted a few times. V is TRBV5-1 and J is TRBJ2-5, with a weak D call TRBD1 (6 bases). V lost 0 bases and J lost 5, with 20 bases in between. The CDR3 totals 17 residues. CDR1 and CDR2 from the germline V gene are SGHRS and YFSETQ. The CDR3 loop reads CASSLAYNRAETETQYF. The CDR3 DNA reads TGCGCCAGCAGCTTGGCGTATAACAGGGCTGAGACGGAGACCCAGTACTTC.

V is TRBV10-3 and J is TRBJ2-7, with a weak D call TRBD2 (5 bases). Trimming left V 7 bases short and J 3 bases short, with 19 bases between. The V gene's germline CDR1 is ENHRY and CDR2 SYGVKD. The CDR3 covers 15 residues. The CDR3 spells CAITDGLVGGYEQYF. CDR3 sequence (DNA): TGTGCCATCACTGACGGACTGGTCGGCGGCTACGAGCAGTACTTC.

V usage is TRBV4-3 and J usage is TRBJ2-3; 8 nucleotides align to TRBD2. Germline trimming cut 4 bases from V and 4 bases from J; bases unmatched to any gene: 10. This CDR3 spans 16 amino acids. Per the germline V gene, CDR1 is LGHNA and CDR2 is YSLEER. CDR3 DNA: TGCGCCAGCAGCCTATGGGCAACGGGGGGGCCAGATACGCAGTATTTT. This encodes CASSLWATGGPDTQYF.

Only a few counts were recorded for this clonotype. V is TRBV7-9 and J is TRBJ1-6; D is perhaps TRBD1 (5 bases). This CDR3 contains 15 residues. Germline-derived CDR1 and CDR2 are SEHNR and FQNEAQ (reference sequence). V was shortened by 4 bases and J by 7 bases, with 14 bases between the two germline ends. The CDR3 loop reads CASSYTGTSNSPLHF. In nucleotides, the CDR3 is TGTGCCAGCAGCTACACCGGGACGTCCAATTCACCCCTCCACTTT. The full variable domain, completed using reference TRBV7-9 and TRBJ1-6, is DTGVSQNPRHKITKRGQNVTFRCDPISEHNRLYWYRQTLGQGPEFLTYFQNEAQLEKSRLLSDRFSAERPKGSFSTLEIQRTEQGDSAMYLCASSYTGTSNSPLHFGNGTRLTVT.

This sequence joins TRBV10-3 and TRBJ2-1, with D maybe TRBD2 (5 bases). Germline loops: CDR1 ENHRY, CDR2 SYGVKD. V lost 7 bases and J lost 0, with 16 bases in between. This CDR3 comprises 16 residues. The CDR3 region has the DNA TGTGCCATCACCCCAAACCGGGGTAACTCCTACAATGAGCAGTTCTTC. Translating gives CAITPNRGNSYNEQFF.

The rearrangement links TRBV2 to TRBJ1-5, with D uncertain. This CDR3 is built from 14 residues. The germline V gene has CDR1 SNHLY and CDR2 FYNNEI. V was pared by 1 base and J by 6 bases, with 10 bases between. The CDR3 reads CASSEGAGSQPQHF. CDR3 DNA sequence: TGTGCCAGCAGTGAAGGAGCGGGAAGTCAGCCCCAGCATTTT.

This chain connects TRBV24-1 to TRBJ2-6, with D maybe TRBD1 (6 bases). The CDR3 sequence is 17 residues long. The V end was cut by 5 bases, the J end by 4 bases, with 17 bases between. The germline V gene encodes CDR1 KGHDR and CDR2 SFDVKD. In nucleotides, the CDR3 is TGTGCCACCAGTGGGACAGAGAAAAACTACGGGGCCAACGTCCTGACTTTC. Amino acid sequence: CATSGTEKNYGANVLTF.

The chain employs TRBV2 and TRBJ2-3; the match to TRBD2 covers 10 bases. V lost 7 bases, J lost 2 bases, and 12 bases stayed unmatched. This CDR3 is 17 amino acids long. Germline values: CDR1 SNHLY, CDR2 FYNNEI. CDR3 residues: CASTATSGGVYTDTQYF. For the CDR3, the DNA is TGTGCCAGCACGGCGACGAGCGGGGGGGTTTACACAGATACGCAGTATTTT.

This chain connects TRBV6-2 or TRBV6-3 to TRBJ1-5, with 10 bases fitting TRBD1. The V gene's germline CDR1 is MNHEY and CDR2 SVGEGT. This CDR3 has 16 amino acids. V lost 3 bases, J lost 7 bases, and 9 bases stayed unmatched. CDR3 residues: CASSYLKGQGDQPQHF. The DNA for the CDR3 is TGTGCCAGCAGTTATCTGAAAGGACAGGGGGACCAGCCCCAGCATTTT.